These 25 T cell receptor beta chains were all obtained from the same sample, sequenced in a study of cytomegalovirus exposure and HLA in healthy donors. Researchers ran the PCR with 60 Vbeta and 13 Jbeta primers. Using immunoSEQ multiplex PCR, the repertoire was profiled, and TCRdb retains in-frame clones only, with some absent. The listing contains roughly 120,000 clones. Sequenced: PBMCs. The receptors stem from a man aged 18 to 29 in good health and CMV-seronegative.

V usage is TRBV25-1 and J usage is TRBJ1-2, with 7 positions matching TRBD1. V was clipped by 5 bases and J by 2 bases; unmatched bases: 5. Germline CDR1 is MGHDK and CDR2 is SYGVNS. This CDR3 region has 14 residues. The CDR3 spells CASSKAGQNYGYTF. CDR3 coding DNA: TGTGCCAGCAGTAAGGCGGGACAGAACTATGGCTACACCTTC.

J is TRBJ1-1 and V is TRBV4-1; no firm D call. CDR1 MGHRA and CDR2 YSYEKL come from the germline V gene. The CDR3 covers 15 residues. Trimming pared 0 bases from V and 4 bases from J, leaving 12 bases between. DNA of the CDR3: TGCGCCAGCAGCCAAGAACGCAGTAGCGGCACTGAAGCTTTCTTT. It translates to CASSQERSSGTEAFF.

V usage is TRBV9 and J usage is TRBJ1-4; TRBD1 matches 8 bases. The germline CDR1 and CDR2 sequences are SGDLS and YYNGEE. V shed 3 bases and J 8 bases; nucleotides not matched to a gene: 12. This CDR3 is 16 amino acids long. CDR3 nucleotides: TGTGCCAGCAGCGCTCCGGGGACAGGCCTAGGAGAAAAACTGTTTTTT. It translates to CASSAPGTGLGEKLFF.

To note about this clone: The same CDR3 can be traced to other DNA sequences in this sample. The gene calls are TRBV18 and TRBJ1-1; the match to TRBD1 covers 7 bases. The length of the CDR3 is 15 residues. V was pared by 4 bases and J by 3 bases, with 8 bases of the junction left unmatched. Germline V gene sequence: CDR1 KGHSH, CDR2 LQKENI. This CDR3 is CASSLSGTGDTEAFF. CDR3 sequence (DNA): TGTGCCAGCTCACTCTCTGGAACAGGGGACACTGAAGCTTTCTTT.

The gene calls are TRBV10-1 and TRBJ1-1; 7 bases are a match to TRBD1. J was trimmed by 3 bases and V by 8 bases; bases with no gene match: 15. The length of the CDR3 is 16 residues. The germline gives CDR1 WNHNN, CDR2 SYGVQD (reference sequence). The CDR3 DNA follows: TGCGCCAGCGGCCCTCGGGACAGCAACACAGACACTGAAGCTTTCTTT. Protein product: CASGPRDSNTDTEAFF.

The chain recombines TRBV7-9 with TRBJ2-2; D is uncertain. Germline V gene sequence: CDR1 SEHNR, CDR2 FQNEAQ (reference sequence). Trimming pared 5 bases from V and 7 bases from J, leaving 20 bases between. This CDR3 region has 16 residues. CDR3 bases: TGTGCCAGCAGCCCTCCCCAAGTTCCGCCGGGCGGGGAGCTGTTTTTT. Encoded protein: CASSPPQVPPGGELFF.

The CDR3 region has the DNA TGTGCCAGCCGGAGGGGCAGGACGTATGAGCAGTACTTC. Residues: CASRRGRTYEQYF. J is TRBJ2-7 and V is TRBV28, with D maybe TRBD2 (6 bases). Trimming took 8 bases from V and 7 from J, leaving 18 bases between them. Germline V gene lookup returns CDR1 MDHEN and CDR2 SYDVKM. The CDR3 contains 13 residues.

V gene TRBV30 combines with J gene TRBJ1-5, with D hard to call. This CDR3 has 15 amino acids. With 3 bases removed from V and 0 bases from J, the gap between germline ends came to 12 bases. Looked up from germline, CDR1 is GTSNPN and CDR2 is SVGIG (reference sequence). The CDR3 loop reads CAWSVVHLSNQPQHF. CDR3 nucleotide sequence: TGTGCCTGGAGCGTAGTCCACCTTAGCAATCAGCCCCAGCATTTT. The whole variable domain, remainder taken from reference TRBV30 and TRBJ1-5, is SQTIHQWPATLVQPVGSPLSLECTVEGTSNPNLYWYRQAAGRGLQLLFYSVGIGQISSEVPQNLSASRPQDRQFILSSKKLLLSDSGFYLCAWSVVHLSNQPQHFGDGTRLSIL.

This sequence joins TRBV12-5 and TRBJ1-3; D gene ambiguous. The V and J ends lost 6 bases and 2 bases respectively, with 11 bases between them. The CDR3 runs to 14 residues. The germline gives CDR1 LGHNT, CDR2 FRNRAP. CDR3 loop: CASGPGIPGNTIYF. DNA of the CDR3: TGTGCTAGTGGCCCGGGAATCCCTGGAAACACCATATATTTT.

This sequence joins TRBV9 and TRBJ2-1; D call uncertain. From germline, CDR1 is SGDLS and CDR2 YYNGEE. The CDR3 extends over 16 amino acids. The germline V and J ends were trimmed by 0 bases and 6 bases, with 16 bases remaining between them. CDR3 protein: CASSVGSWWLINEQFF. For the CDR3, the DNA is TGTGCCAGCAGCGTAGGGTCCTGGTGGCTCATCAATGAGCAGTTCTTC.

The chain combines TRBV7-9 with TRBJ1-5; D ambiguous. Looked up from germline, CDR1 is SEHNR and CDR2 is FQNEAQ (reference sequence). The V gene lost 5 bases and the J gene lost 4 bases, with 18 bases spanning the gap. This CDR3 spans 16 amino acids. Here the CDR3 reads CASSAGPIVQNQPQHF. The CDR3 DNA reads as TGTGCCAGCAGCGCGGGCCCAATTGTCCAAAATCAGCCCCAGCATTTT.

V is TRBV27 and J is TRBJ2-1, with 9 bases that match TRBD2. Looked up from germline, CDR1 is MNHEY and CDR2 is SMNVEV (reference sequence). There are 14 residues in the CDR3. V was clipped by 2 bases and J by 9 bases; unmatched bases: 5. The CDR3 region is CASSLELAGFEQFF. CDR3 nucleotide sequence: TGTGCCAGCAGTTTAGAACTAGCGGGTTTTGAGCAGTTCTTC.

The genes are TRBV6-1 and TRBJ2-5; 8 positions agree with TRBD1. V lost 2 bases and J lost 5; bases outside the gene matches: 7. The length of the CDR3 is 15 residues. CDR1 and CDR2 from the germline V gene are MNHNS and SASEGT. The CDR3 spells CASSELAGGGETQYF. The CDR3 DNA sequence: TGTGCCAGCAGTGAATTGGCAGGGGGCGGGGAGACCCAGTACTTC.

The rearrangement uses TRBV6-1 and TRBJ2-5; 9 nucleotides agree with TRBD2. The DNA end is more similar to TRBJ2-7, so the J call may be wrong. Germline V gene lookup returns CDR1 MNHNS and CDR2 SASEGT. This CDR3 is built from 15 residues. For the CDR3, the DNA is TGTGCCAGCACCGAGGAAACTAGCGGGTCCTACGAGCAGTACTTC. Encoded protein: CASTEETSGSYEQYF.

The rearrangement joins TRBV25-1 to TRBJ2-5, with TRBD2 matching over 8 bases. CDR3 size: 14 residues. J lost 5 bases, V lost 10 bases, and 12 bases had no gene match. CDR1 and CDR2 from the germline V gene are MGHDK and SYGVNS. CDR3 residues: CATSNDGRGETQYF. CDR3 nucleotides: TGTGCCACCTCAAATGACGGGAGGGGTGAGACCCAGTACTTC.

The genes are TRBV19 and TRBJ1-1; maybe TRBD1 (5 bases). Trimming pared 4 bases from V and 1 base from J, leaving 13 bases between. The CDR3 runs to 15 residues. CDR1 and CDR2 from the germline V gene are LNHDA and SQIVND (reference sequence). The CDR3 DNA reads TGTGCCAGTAGTACCTTCAGGGTAGGGAACACTGAAGCTTTCTTT. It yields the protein CASSTFRVGNTEAFF. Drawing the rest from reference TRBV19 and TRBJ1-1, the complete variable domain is DGGITQSPKYLFRKEGQNVTLSCEQNLNHDAMYWYRQDPGQGLRLIYYSQIVNDFQKGDIAEGYSVSREKKESFPLTVTSAQKNPTAFYLCASSTFRVGNTEAFFGQGTRLTVV.

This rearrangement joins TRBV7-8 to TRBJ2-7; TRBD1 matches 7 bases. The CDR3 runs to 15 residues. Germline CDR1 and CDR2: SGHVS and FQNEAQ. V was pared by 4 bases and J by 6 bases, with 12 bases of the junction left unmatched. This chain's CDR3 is CASSYARQGSSEQYF. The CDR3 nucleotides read TGTGCCAGCAGCTACGCTCGACAGGGAAGCAGCGAGCAGTACTTC.

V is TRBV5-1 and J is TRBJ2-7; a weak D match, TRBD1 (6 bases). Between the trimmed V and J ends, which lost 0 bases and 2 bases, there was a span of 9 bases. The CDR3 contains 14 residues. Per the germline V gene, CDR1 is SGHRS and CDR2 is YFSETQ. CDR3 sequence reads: CASSLAGQTYEQYF. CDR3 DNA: TGCGCCAGCAGCTTGGCCGGACAGACCTACGAGCAGTACTTC.

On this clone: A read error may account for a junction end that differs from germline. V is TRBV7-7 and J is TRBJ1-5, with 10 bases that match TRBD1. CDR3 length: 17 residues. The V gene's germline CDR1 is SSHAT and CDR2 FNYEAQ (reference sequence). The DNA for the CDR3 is TGTGCTAGCAGCTTATGGGACAGGGGTCATCCCAATCAGCCCCAGCATTTT. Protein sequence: CASSLWDRGHPNQPQHF.

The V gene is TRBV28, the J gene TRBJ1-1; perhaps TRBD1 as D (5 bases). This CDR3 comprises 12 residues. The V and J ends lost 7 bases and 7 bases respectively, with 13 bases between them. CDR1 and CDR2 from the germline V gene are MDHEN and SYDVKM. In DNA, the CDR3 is TGTGCCAGCAATCAAGGGGTTAGTGAAGCTTTCTTT. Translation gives CASNQGVSEAFF.

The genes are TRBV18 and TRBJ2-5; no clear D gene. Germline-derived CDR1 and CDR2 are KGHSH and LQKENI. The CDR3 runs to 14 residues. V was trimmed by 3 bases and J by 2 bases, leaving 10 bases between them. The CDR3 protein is CASSPTQTQETQYF. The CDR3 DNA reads TGTGCCAGCTCACCGACACAAACGCAAGAGACCCAGTACTTC.

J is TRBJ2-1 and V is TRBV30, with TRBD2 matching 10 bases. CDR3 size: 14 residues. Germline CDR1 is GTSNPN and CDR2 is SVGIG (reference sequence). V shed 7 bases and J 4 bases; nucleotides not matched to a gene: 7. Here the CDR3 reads CASSKRGGYNEQFF. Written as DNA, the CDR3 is TGTGCCTCTTCGAAGCGGGGGGGATACAATGAGCAGTTCTTC. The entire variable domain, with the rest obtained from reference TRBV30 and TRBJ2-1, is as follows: SQTIHQWPATLVQPVGSPLSLECTVEGTSNPNLYWYRQAAGRGLQLLFYSVGIGQISSEVPQNLSASRPQDRQFILSSKKLLLSDSGFYLCASSKRGGYNEQFFGPGTRLTVL.

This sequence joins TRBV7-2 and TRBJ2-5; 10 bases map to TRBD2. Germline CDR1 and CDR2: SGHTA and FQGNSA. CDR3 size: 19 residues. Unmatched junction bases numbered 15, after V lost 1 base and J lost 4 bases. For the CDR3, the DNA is TGTGCCAGCAGCTTAGACCCTCGGCTAGCGGGAGCTCATGGAGAGACCCAGTACTTC. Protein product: CASSLDPRLAGAHGETQYF.

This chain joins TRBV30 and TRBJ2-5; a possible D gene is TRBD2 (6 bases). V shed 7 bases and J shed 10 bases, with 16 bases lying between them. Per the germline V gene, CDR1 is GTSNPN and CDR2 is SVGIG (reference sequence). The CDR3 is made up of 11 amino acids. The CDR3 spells CASGLPGDQYF. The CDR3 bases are TGTGCCTCGGGACTGCCCGGGGACCAGTACTTC.

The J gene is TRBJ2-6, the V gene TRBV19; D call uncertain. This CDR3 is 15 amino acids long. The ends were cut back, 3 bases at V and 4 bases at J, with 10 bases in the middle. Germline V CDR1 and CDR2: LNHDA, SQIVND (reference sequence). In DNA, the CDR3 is TGTGCCAGTAGTATGACACCGAGCGGGGCCAACGTCCTGACTTTC. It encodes CASSMTPSGANVLTF.